The rows below give T cell receptor beta chains drawn from one sample of a study of cytomegalovirus exposure and HLA in healthy donors. Method: immunoSEQ multiplex PCR; TCRdb's copy keeps in-frame clones and lacks some. The data hold under 200,000 clones, with over 70% observed a single time. The specimen was PBMCs. These receptors were collected from a man aged 18 to 30 in good health and CMV-seropositive. Each CDR3 is given with its conserved first and last residue. D genes are given only for firm matches. Clone size is not always given. Where it is, it says once, few, many or a class for expanded clones.

>TRBJ1-1|.|TRBV4-3|.
TGCGCCAGCAGCCAGGGTTTGAGTTCGGGCACTGAAGCTTTCTTT
CASSQGLSSGTEAFF
>TRBJ1-5|.|TRBV6-5|.
TGTGCCAGCAGTTCGACAGATAATCAGCCCCAGCATTTT
CASSSTDNQPQHF
>TRBJ1-2|.|TRBV5-6|.
TGTGCCAGCAGCTTGGGACAGGCTAACTATGGCTACACCTTC
CASSLGQANYGYTF
>TRBJ2-7|.|TRBV2|.
TGTGCCAGCAGTGATAGCTACGAGCAGTACTTC
CASSDSYEQYF
>TRBJ2-3|.|TRBV29-1|.
TGCAGCGTTGAAAAAACAGCTAGCACAGATACGCAGTATTTT
CSVEKTASTDTQYF
>TRBJ2-1|.|TRBV7-2|TRBD1
TGTGCCAGCAGCTCAGGCCAGGGGGCTCCTGGCAATGAGCAGTTCTTC
CASSSGQGAPGNEQFF
>TRBJ2-3|.|TRBV5-6|.
TGTGCCAGCAGCCTCAGCACAGATACGCAGTATTTT
CASSLSTDTQYF
>TRBJ1-3|.|TRBV5-4|.
TGTGCCAGCAGCTTGGAGCAATTAGTAGACACCATATATTTT
CASSLEQLVDTIYF
>TRBJ2-1|.|TRBV2|TRBD2
TGTGCCAGCAGTGATTTTGTACTAGCGGGGGGGGACAATGAGCAGTTCTTC
CASSDFVLAGGDNEQFF
>TRBJ1-2|.|TRBV7-3|.
TGTGCCAGCAGCTCAATGGCCGGAGGAGGCTATGGCTACACCTTC
CASSSMAGGGYGYTF
>TRBJ1-5|.|TRBV5-1|.
TGCGCCAGCAGCTTGGGCTCAACGGGTCAGCCCCAGCATTTT
CASSLGSTGQPQHF
>TRBJ1-5|.|TRBV10-3|.
TGTGCCATCAGTGAGACTGACGGACTACAGCCCCAGCATTTT
CAISETDGLQPQHF
>TRBJ2-3|.|TRBV9|.
TGTGCCAGCAGCGTGAAGGAGTTTGTAGATACGCAGTATTTT
CASSVKEFVDTQYF
>TRBJ2-7|.|TRBV4-3|.
TGCGCCAGCAGCCAAGGAGGACAGAGCTCCTACGAGCAGTACTTC
CASSQGGQSSYEQYF
>TRBJ2-3|.|TRBV29-1|TRBD2
TGCAGCGTTAGCGGGAGGAGCTCAGATACGCAGTATTTT
CSVSGRSSDTQYF
>TRBJ2-7|.|TRBV13|TRBD2
TGTGCCAGCAGCCTACGGGGGGGCTCCTACGAGCAGTACTTC
CASSLRGGSYEQYF
>TRBJ2-7|few|TRBV5-4|TRBD1
TGTGCCAGCAGCAGGTTCGGGACAGGGGCCTACGAGCAGTACTTC
CASSRFGTGAYEQYF
>TRBJ2-7|.|TRBV7-2|.
TGTGCCAGCAGCTTCTCCGCCGTGGCTCAGGGATTCCACCACGAGCAGTACTTC
CASSFSAVAQGFHHEQYF
>TRBJ1-2|.|TRBV10-2|.
TGCGCCAGCAGTGCAGGGCTCACCTCTATTTATGGCTACACCTTC
CASSAGLTSIYGYTF
>TRBJ1-3|.|TRBV7-8|.
TGTGCCAGCAGCTTTGGGGGGAGGGCAGGGAGAACGGGAAACACCATATATTTT
CASSFGGRAGRTGNTIYF
>TRBJ1-1|.|TRBV7-2|.
TGTGCCAGCAGCCAAACCCGACAGTCCACTGAAGCTTTCTTT
CASSQTRQSTEAFF
>TRBJ2-1|.|TRBV14|TRBD1
TGTGCCAGCAGCACGCGGACAGGTGCTCGCTCCTACAATGAGCAGTTCTTC
CASSTRTGARSYNEQFF
>TRBJ1-5|.|TRBV29-1|.
TGCAGCGTTGAAATCGGGGAAGGCCAGCCCCAGCATTTT
CSVEIGEGQPQHF
>TRBJ2-3|.|TRBV6-6|TRBD2
TGTGCCAGCAGTTACTCCCGGACTAGCGCCACAGATACGCAGTATTTT
CASSYSRTSATDTQYF
>TRBJ1-1|.|TRBV19|.
TGTGCCAGTAGTATTTCGGCGGGGAACACTGAAGCTTTCTTT
CASSISAGNTEAFF
>TRBJ2-7|.|TRBV5-5|TRBD1
TGTGCCAGCAGCCCGGGACAGGGGTCCTACGAGCAGTACTTC
CASSPGQGSYEQYF
>TRBJ2-7|.|TRBV7-9|.
TGTGCCAGCAGCTTAGGTGGCAGGGAACGCCACGAGCAGTACTTC
CASSLGGRERHEQYF
>TRBJ2-7|.|TRBV27|.
TGTGCCAGCAGTTCGTCTCCGCCGGGCTACGAGCAGTACTTC
CASSSSPPGYEQYF
>TRBJ2-7|.|TRBV18|.
TGTGCCAGCGGAGTAGTTGGCGAGCAGTACTTC
CASGVVGEQYF
>TRBJ1-5|.|TRBV19|.
TGTGCCAGTAGTATCCAGGGCTCGAGCAATCAGCCCCAGCATTTT
CASSIQGSSNQPQHF
>TRBJ1-2|.|TRBV19|.
TGTGCCAGTAGACTAGACGGAAACTATGGCTACACCTTC
CASRLDGNYGYTF
>TRBJ2-7|.|TRBV19|.
TGTGCCAGTAGTATTTTCCAGGGGAGCTCCTACGAGCAGTACTTC
CASSIFQGSSYEQYF
>TRBJ1-1|few|TRBV25-1|.
TGTGCCAGCAGTGAACCGACAGTGAACACTGAAGCTTTCTTT
CASSEPTVNTEAFF
>TRBJ1-6|.|TRBV6-1|.
TGTGCCAGCAGTGGTCCGGGGGTCGGAGGGTCACCCCTCCACTTT
CASSGPGVGGSPLHF
>TRBJ2-7|once|TRBV6-5|.
TGTGCCAGCAGGCCCGGAGGGAGCTACGAGCAGTACTTC
CASRPGGSYEQYF
>TRBJ2-3|.|TRBV5-8|.
TGTGCCAGCAGCTTGCTGAGGCTCACAGATACGCAGTATTTT
CASSLLRLTDTQYF
>TRBJ1-1|.|TRBV9|.
TGTGCCAGCAGCGGAGGGGGATATTCGACTGAAGCTTTCTTT
CASSGGGYSTEAFF
>TRBJ1-5|few|TRBV19|TRBD1
TGTGCCAGTAGTACCCCTCAGGGGGCAAGCAATCAGCCCCAGCATTTT
CASSTPQGASNQPQHF
>TRBJ1-2|.|TRBV30|.
TGTGCCTGGAGTGAAACAGGGATGAACTATGGCTACACCTTC
CAWSETGMNYGYTF
>TRBJ1-3|once|TRBV7-2|TRBD1
TGTGCCAGCAGCTTAGTAGCTGGGGGCGACAGGGAGCGAAACACCATATATTTT
CASSLVAGGDRERNTIYF
>TRBJ1-1|.|TRBV4-1|.
TGCGCCAGCAGCCAAGACGCACAGGGTCCTGAAGCTTTCTTT
CASSQDAQGPEAFF
>TRBJ2-7|few|TRBV7-9|.
TGTGCCAGCAGCTTAGGAGCGTACGAGCAGTACTTC
CASSLGAYEQYF
>TRBJ2-5|.|TRBV15|.
TGTGCCACCAGCACCGAGGCAGCTCAAGAGACCCAGTACTTC
CATSTEAAQETQYF
>TRBJ1-3|.|TRBV18|.
TGTGCCAGCTCACAAGCCCAGGGACTTCCCTCTGGAAACACCATATATTTT
CASSQAQGLPSGNTIYF
>TRBJ2-1|.|TRBV11-2|TRBD2
TGTGCCAGCAGCTTGGTAGCGGGAGGGTTTAATGAGCAGTTCTTC
CASSLVAGGFNEQFF
>TRBJ2-7|.|TRBV5-6|TRBD1
TGTGCCAGCAGCCAAACCCGGGACAGGGTCTCCTACGAGCAGTACTTC
CASSQTRDRVSYEQYF
>TRBJ2-2|.|TRBV5-1|.
TGCGCCAGTAAAAGCGAGGCGAACACCGGGGAGCTGTTTTTT
CASKSEANTGELFF
>TRBJ2-1|.|TRBV5-4|TRBD2
TGTGCCAGCAGTCTTAGCGGGAGTCGAGGTGAGCAGTTCTTC
CASSLSGSRGEQFF
>TRBJ2-7|.|TRBV20-1|.
TGCAGTGTAGGGAGAGGGTACGAGCAGTACTTC
CSVGRGYEQYF
>TRBJ2-7|few|TRBV7-2|.
TGTGCCAGCAGCTTATCTGCACTCTACGAGCAGTACTTC
CASSLSALYEQYF
>TRBJ2-7|.|TRBV25-1|.
TGTGCCAGCAGTTCCACTGCCCGGGGGGAGCAGTACTTC
CASSSTARGEQYF
>TRBJ2-1|.|TRBV15|.
TGTGCCACCAGCCCCGAGGGGGGGCCTACCTACAATGAGCAGTTCTTC
CATSPEGGPTYNEQFF
>TRBJ1-1|.|TRBV5-1|.
TGCGCCAGCACCGGCGGGGCAGGGCGCGACACTGAAGCTTTCTTT
CASTGGAGRDTEAFF
>TRBJ2-7|.|TRBV6-1|.
TGTGCCAGCAGTCCCCTCTGGAGGGCGTACGAGCAGTACTTC
CASSPLWRAYEQYF
>TRBJ1-5|once|TRBV27|TRBD1
TGTGCCAGCAGTCCCCGACAGGGAAATCAGCCCCAGCATTTT
CASSPRQGNQPQHF
>TRBJ2-7|.|TRBV6-6|.
TGTGCCAGCAGCACAGGAAGGGGGTACGAGCAGTACTTC
CASSTGRGYEQYF
>TRBJ2-3|.|TRBV19|TRBD2
TGTGCCAGTAGTATTGAGCGGGAGGATGCAGATACGCAGTATTTT
CASSIEREDADTQYF
>TRBJ1-2|.|TRBV7-9|TRBD1
TGTGCCAGCAGCTTACGCAGGGGGAAAACTAACTATGGCTACACCTTC
CASSLRRGKTNYGYTF
>TRBJ2-5|.|TRBV7-9|TRBD1
TGTGCCAGCAGCTCTGGACAGGTTATTGAGACCCAGTACTTC
CASSSGQVIETQYF